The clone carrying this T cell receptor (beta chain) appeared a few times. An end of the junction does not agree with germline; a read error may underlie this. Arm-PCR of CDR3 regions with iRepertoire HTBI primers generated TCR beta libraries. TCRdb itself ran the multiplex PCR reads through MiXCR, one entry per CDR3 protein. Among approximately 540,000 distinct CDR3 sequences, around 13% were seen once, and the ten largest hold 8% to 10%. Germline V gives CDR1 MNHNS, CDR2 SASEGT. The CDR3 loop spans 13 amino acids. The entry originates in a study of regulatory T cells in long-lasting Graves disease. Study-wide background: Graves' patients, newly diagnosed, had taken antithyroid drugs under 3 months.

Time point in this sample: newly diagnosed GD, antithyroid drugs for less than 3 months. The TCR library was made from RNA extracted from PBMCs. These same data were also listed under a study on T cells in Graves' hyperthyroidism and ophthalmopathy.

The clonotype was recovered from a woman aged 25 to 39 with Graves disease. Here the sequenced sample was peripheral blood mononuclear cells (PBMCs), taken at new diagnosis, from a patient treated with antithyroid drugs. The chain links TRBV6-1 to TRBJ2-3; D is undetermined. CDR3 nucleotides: TGTGCCAGCAGGTTTTTTGGCACAGATATGCAGTATTTT. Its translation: CASRFFGTDMQYF.